The next 27 T cell receptor beta chains were all read from a single sample in a study of T cells after yellow fever vaccination. TCRdb used MiXCR to reprocess the 5' RACE reads, holding one entry per CDR3 protein. The data hold fewer than 350,000 distinct CDR3 sequences, with 3.5% to 4.5% observed a single time. The material was PBMCs, obtained 15 days after the yellow fever booster vaccination. All receptors derive from a man younger than 35 who received the YFV17D yellow fever vaccine.

This clonotype has only a few counts. This chain uses TRBV6-6 with TRBJ1-2, with TRBD1 as a possible D gene (6 bases). The CDR3 loop spans 16 amino acids. Germline lookup yields CDR1 MNHNY and CDR2 SVGAGI (reference sequence). V lost 4 bases and J 4 bases, leaving 19 bases between the germline ends. As DNA, the CDR3 is TGTGCCAGCAGTTCCCCTCTGAAGGGGGTCTTCTATGGCTACACCTTC. Translation: CASSSPLKGVFYGYTF.

Many counts were recorded for this clonotype. The chain carries TRBV15 and TRBJ2-3; D is ambiguous. CDR1 and CDR2 (germline): LNHNV, YYDKDF (reference sequence). The V gene lost 0 bases and the J gene lost 4 bases, with 5 bases spanning the gap. The CDR3 runs to 13 residues. The CDR3 region has the DNA TGTGCCACCAGCAGAGATTTGGCAGATACGCAGTATTTT. It codes for CATSRDLADTQYF.

The CDR3, as DNA: TGTGCCAGCAGCTTAAGAGCAGGCGGAAACTATGGCTACACCTTC. This gives the protein CASSLRAGGNYGYTF. The rearrangement uses TRBV7-2 and TRBJ1-2; D call uncertain. This CDR3 contains 15 residues. The ends were cut back, 2 bases at V and 2 bases at J, with 12 bases in the middle. Germline V gene lookup returns CDR1 SGHTA and CDR2 FQGNSA. The entire variable domain, with the rest obtained from reference TRBV7-2 and TRBJ1-2, is as follows: GAGVSQSPSNKVTEKGKDVELRCDPISGHTALYWYRQSLGQGLEFLIYFQGNSAPDKSGLPSDRFSAERTGGSVSTLTIQRTQQEDSAVYLCASSLRAGGNYGYTFGSGTRLTVV.

This clonotype has just a few counts. The genes are TRBV5-1 and TRBJ2-2; tentative D call: TRBD1 (6 bases). V was cut by 3 bases and J by 2 bases, with 17 bases left in between. Germline loops: CDR1 SGHRS, CDR2 YFSETQ. This CDR3 region has 17 residues. CDR3 sequence (DNA): TGCGCCAGCAGCTCACAGGGACACGGAAGCAACACCGGGGAGCTGTTTTTT. The encoded protein is CASSSQGHGSNTGELFF.

This clonotype was observed many times. This chain joins TRBV27 and TRBJ2-3, with a tentative D call TRBD1 (6 bases). The V and J ends lost 2 bases and 4 bases respectively, with 7 bases between them. Germline V gene data show CDR1 as MNHEY and CDR2 as SMNVEV (reference sequence). The CDR3 covers 13 residues. CDR3 DNA: TGTGCCAGCAGTTTAGAGGGGGCAGATACGCAGTATTTT. Amino acid sequence: CASSLEGADTQYF.

The sample holds many counts of this clonotype. The V gene is TRBV20-1, the J gene TRBJ2-3; TRBD2 agrees at 9 bases. Germline values: CDR1 DFQATT, CDR2 SNEGSKA (reference sequence). The length of the CDR3 is 13 residues. V lost 8 bases to trimming and J lost 2 bases; unmatched junction nucleotides: 5. The CDR3 region has the DNA TGCAGTTCAATAGCGGGGGACACAGATACGCAGTATTTT. It is translated as CSSIAGDTDTQYF.

This clonotype was counted a few times. The chain is built from TRBV20-1 and TRBJ2-7; D is possibly TRBD1 (6 bases). The CDR3 loop spans 13 amino acids. Germline V gene sequence: CDR1 DFQATT, CDR2 SNEGSKA (reference sequence). With 0 bases removed from V and 5 bases from J, the gap between germline ends came to 11 bases. The CDR3 loop is CSARDLRGHEQYF. The CDR3 DNA is TGCAGTGCTAGAGATCTCAGGGGCCACGAGCAGTACTTC.

The chain has TRBV6-1 and TRBJ2-5; 7 nucleotides match TRBD2. The CDR3 has 13 amino acids. Germline V CDR1 and CDR2: MNHNS, SASEGT. The ends lost 8 bases at V and 2 bases at J; junction bases unmatched: 5. The CDR3 DNA is TGTGCCAGCGGAGCGGGACCGCAAGAGACCCAGTACTTC. It specifies CASGAGPQETQYF.

This clonotype was detected only a few times. V gene TRBV20-1 combines with J gene TRBJ2-3; 12 bases align to TRBD2. The CDR3 length is 15 residues. Germline lookup yields CDR1 DFQATT and CDR2 SNEGSKA (reference sequence). Unmatched junction bases numbered 5, after V lost 5 bases and J lost 2 bases. The CDR3 DNA reads as TGCAGTGCTGTAACTAGCGGGGGGAACACAGATACGCAGTATTTT. Its translation: CSAVTSGGNTDTQYF.

This clonotype was observed at least ten times. A read error may account for a junction end that differs from germline. This chain joins TRBV7-9 and TRBJ1-6, with a possible D match to TRBD1 (5 bases). Germline assignment: CDR1 SEHNR and CDR2 FQNEAQ (reference sequence). The CDR3 is 13 residues long. The CDR3 is CASSLGGDSPLHF. For the CDR3, the DNA is TGCGCCAGCAGCTTGGGGGGGGATTCACCCCTCCACTTT.

This clonotype came up many times. The J gene is TRBJ1-1, the V gene TRBV18, with TRBD1 matching 8 bases. Germline CDR1 reads KGHSH; CDR2 reads LQKENI. This CDR3 has 14 amino acids. The junction had 3 bases not matched to a gene; V was cut back by 5 bases and J by 1 base. CDR3 loop: CASSAGQANTEAFF. The CDR3 DNA is TGTGCCAGCTCAGCGGGACAGGCGAACACTGAAGCTTTCTTT.

V usage is TRBV20-1 and J usage is TRBJ2-2, with TRBD1 identical over 7 bases. Unmatched junction bases numbered 11, after V lost 5 bases and J lost 5 bases. Germline CDR1 is DFQATT and CDR2 is SNEGSKA (reference sequence). The CDR3 has 15 residues. The CDR3 protein is CSARRRIQGTGELFF. CDR3 DNA: TGCAGTGCTCGCCGAAGAATACAGGGGACCGGGGAGCTGTTTTTT.

The sample holds many counts of this clonotype. V usage is TRBV5-1 and J usage is TRBJ2-3, with 8 positions matching TRBD1. V shed 4 bases, J shed 2 bases, and the junction held 9 bases outside the gene matches. This CDR3 has 16 residues. Per germline, CDR1 SGHRS and CDR2 YFSETQ. DNA of the CDR3: TGCGCCAGCAGCCACTCAAGGACAGGGATCACAGATACGCAGTATTTT. Its protein is CASSHSRTGITDTQYF.

This clonotype was recorded a few times. The V call is TRBV12-3 or TRBV12-4, the J call TRBJ2-3; 8 bases match TRBD2. The CDR3 consists of 16 residues. V trimming: 2 bases; J trimming: 2 bases; junction bases outside the gene matches: 6. CDR3 DNA sequence: TGTGCCAGCAGTTTATCCAGCGGGGGATTCACAGATACGCAGTATTTT. Its protein product is CASSLSSGGFTDTQYF.

This clonotype was seen only a few times. The chain couples TRBV9 to TRBJ1-6, with D possibly matching TRBD1 (6 bases). Germline V gives CDR1 SGDLS, CDR2 YYNGEE. V dropped 3 bases and J dropped 8 bases, with 15 bases sitting between them. This CDR3 is 15 amino acids long. CDR3 DNA sequence: TGTGCCAGCAGCGGCGGCGGGGGCGAGGATTCACCCCTCCACTTT. Residues: CASSGGGGEDSPLHF.

In its sample, this clonotype was seen many times. CDR3 bases: TGTGCCAGCAGTGGGACCGGGACAGGCAATTCACCCCTCCACTTT. It yields the protein CASSGTGTGNSPLHF. The chain employs TRBV25-1 and TRBJ1-6, with TRBD1 matching over 8 bases. V lost 4 bases and J lost 7; bases outside the gene matches: 6. This CDR3 comprises 15 residues. Germline-derived CDR1 and CDR2 are MGHDK and SYGVNS. Combining the CDR3 with reference TRBV25-1 and TRBJ1-6 gives the whole variable domain EADIYQTPRYLVIGTGKKITLECSQTMGHDKMYWYQQDPGMELHLIHYSYGVNSTEKGDLSSESTVSRIRTEHFPLTLESARPSHTSQYLCASSGTGTGNSPLHFGNGTRLTVT.

The chain links TRBV4-2 to TRBJ2-7; D may correspond to TRBD1 or TRBD2 (6 bases each). The V end was cut by 3 bases, the J end by 2 bases, with 11 bases between. The germline CDR1 and CDR2 sequences are LGHNA and YNFKEQ. This CDR3 is 14 amino acids long. The CDR3 region is CASSQFGGTYEQYF. CDR3 in DNA: TGTGCCAGCAGCCAGTTCGGGGGCACCTACGAGCAGTACTTC.

This chain joins TRBV14 and TRBJ2-1; 9 bases fit TRBD2. This CDR3 contains 15 residues. CDR1 is SGHDN, CDR2 FVKESK, per germline. V lost 4 bases, J lost 4 bases, and 5 bases stayed unmatched. CDR3 sequence reads: CASSPSGGLYNEQFF. The CDR3 DNA reads TGTGCCAGCAGCCCAAGCGGGGGGCTATACAATGAGCAGTTCTTC.

This clonotype has more than one count but fewer than ten. V gene TRBV5-1 combines with J gene TRBJ1-1; D ambiguous. The CDR3 has 15 residues. Trimming stripped 4 bases from V and 1 base from J, with 14 bases between. Germline V gives CDR1 SGHRS, CDR2 YFSETQ. The CDR3 reads CASSPNYGQNTEAFF. DNA of the CDR3: TGCGCCAGCAGCCCAAACTACGGCCAGAACACTGAAGCTTTCTTT.

This clonotype was picked up many times. This sequence joins TRBV7-2 and TRBJ2-1; 14 nucleotides match TRBD2. CDR1 is SGHTA and CDR2 is FQGNSA in the germline V gene. The CDR3 runs 17 residues. Trimming at V came to 3 bases and at J to 6 bases, leaving 7 bases not matched to a gene. The CDR3, as DNA: TGTGCCAGCAGCTTCTTCCCCGGGACTAGCGGGGGCAATGAGCAGTTCTTC. This gives the protein CASSFFPGTSGGNEQFF.

This clonotype has ten or more counts. The chain joins TRBV5-1 to TRBJ2-3, with TRBD2 matching over 10 bases. V lost 4 bases to trimming and J lost 2 bases; unmatched junction nucleotides: 13. There are 18 residues in the CDR3. Germline V gene lookup returns CDR1 SGHRS and CDR2 YFSETQ. This CDR3 is CASSPGGASGGITDTQYF. The CDR3, as DNA: TGCGCCAGCAGCCCCGGTGGGGCTAGCGGGGGTATCACAGATACGCAGTATTTT.

The chain couples TRBV7-2 to TRBJ2-7, with a weak D call TRBD1 (6 bases). V was clipped by 6 bases and J by 0 bases, with 12 bases between them. CDR1 is SGHTA, CDR2 FQGNSA, per germline. CDR3 length equals 14 residues. The CDR3 reads CASRRTQGSYEQYF. In DNA form, the CDR3 reads TGTGCCAGCAGACGTACACAGGGCTCCTACGAGCAGTACTTC.

This clonotype occurred many times. The V gene is TRBV12-3 or TRBV12-4, the J gene TRBJ2-5, with D perhaps TRBD2 (6 bases). The V end was cut by 2 bases, the J end by 3 bases, with 10 bases between. The CDR3 has 14 residues. CDR3 loop: CASSLRGGEETQYF. CDR3 coding DNA: TGTGCCAGCAGTTTAAGGGGAGGTGAAGAGACCCAGTACTTC.

This clonotype was counted a few times. The chain joins TRBV7-8 to TRBJ2-2, with TRBD2 as a possible D gene (6 bases). Trimming shortened V by 5 bases and J by 5 bases, and 18 bases separated the two germline ends. This CDR3 region has 16 residues. Germline V CDR1 and CDR2: SGHVS, FQNEAQ. The CDR3 region has the DNA TGTGCCAGCAGCAACCGGGACTTCTCGAGGACCGGGGAGCTGTTTTTT. Its translation: CASSNRDFSRTGELFF.

This clonotype was counted at least ten times. This chain links TRBV12-3 or TRBV12-4 with TRBJ2-3; D uncertain. V lost 6 bases and J 7 bases, leaving 17 bases between the germline ends. The CDR3 contains 14 residues. This CDR3 is CASSRQRSTNTQYF. The CDR3 DNA is TGTGCCAGCAGCCGCCAAAGGTCTACAAATACGCAGTATTTT.

This clonotype came up many times. V is TRBV10-3 and J is TRBJ2-5; TRBD2 matches 10 bases. After removal of 5 bases from V and 5 bases from J, the junction contained 11 bases not matched to a gene. The CDR3 runs 16 residues. Germline CDR1 ENHRY, CDR2 SYGVKD. The CDR3 DNA follows: TGTGCCATCAGTTCACAACTAGGACTAGCGGAGGAGACCCAGTACTTC. It specifies CAISSQLGLAEETQYF.

This clonotype was seen a few times. V is TRBV4-1 and J is TRBJ1-1; possible D gene TRBD1, 5 bases. Germline values: CDR1 MGHRA, CDR2 YSYEKL. Trimming shortened V by 5 bases and J by 11 bases, and 24 bases separated the two germline ends. This CDR3 contains 15 residues. The CDR3 here is CASSSLGQRENWAFF. In nucleotides, the CDR3 is TGCGCCAGCAGCTCGTTGGGGCAGAGGGAAAACTGGGCTTTCTTT.